The subject of this entry is one TCR beta chain. Genomic DNA of each subset was evenly split across several immunoSEQ plates. Method: immunoSEQ multiplex PCR; TCRdb's copy keeps in-frame clones and lacks some. The sample has approximately 500,000 clones; approximately 84% are singletons. The entry originates in a study of shared clonotypes between healthy human individuals. V was pared by 3 bases and J by 2 bases, with 6 bases between. This CDR3 spans 13 amino acids. Per the germline V gene, CDR1 is SGHTA and CDR2 is FQGTGA. This TCR derives from a woman aged 40-49 years in good health. Some clones in this sample may be carry-over from other donors' samples. The genes are TRBV7-3 and TRBJ2-3; no firm D call. Sequenced sample: PBMCs. CDR3 nucleotide sequence: TGTGCCAGCAGCTTCCTCCACACAGATACGCAGTATTTT. As protein: CASSFLHTDTQYF.